The entry that follows covers one T cell receptor beta chain sequence. This record belongs to a study of preoperative IRX-2 immunotherapy in early breast cancer. Germline V lookup: CDR1 MDHEN, CDR2 SYDVKM. With 3 bases removed from V and 0 bases from J, the gap between germline ends came to 8 bases. The CDR3 totals 15 residues. Treatment reported: preoperative locoregional IRX-2 cytokine immunotherapy. Patients received preoperative, locoregional IRX-2 cytokine immunotherapy in a phase Ib study. Produced via immunoSEQ multiplex PCR; TCRdb's table is partial and in-frame only. Among about 98,000 clones listed, 86% were seen once.

This sequence was found in a human donor with breast cancer. The starting material was tumor tissue, obtained after IRX-2 immunotherapy. The chain links TRBV28 to TRBJ1-4; D is undetermined. DNA for the CDR3: TGTGCCAGCAGTTTCGGACGGGCAACTAATGAAAAACTGTTTTTT. This translates into CASSFGRATNEKLFF.